Sequencing of this T cell receptor beta chain was carried out in a study of blood T cell repertoires in COVID-19. About the research overall: COVID-19 samples collected from the United States, Italy and Spain covered acute and convalescent phases. T cells, B-cell-depleted T cells, or PBMCs supplied cDNA or gDNA.

Study processing details: Nucleated cell number was recorded as an estimate derived from reference gene primer amplification. Clones were read by immunoSEQ multiplex PCR, and TCRdb kept only the in-frame ones, dropping some. The D gene and trimming were derived from the DNA, and the V and J assignments and clone size from that table. The table includes under 300,000 clones, more than 80% detected once. With V trimmed by 5 bases and J by 5 bases, 18 bases remained unmatched. The CDR3 extends over 18 amino acids. Germline assignment: CDR1 SGDLS and CDR2 YYNGEE. This TCR derives from a woman under 40 with active or convalescent COVID-19. Sample: peripheral blood. V and J are TRBV9 and TRBJ1-3; 8 bases align to TRBD1. CDR3 nucleotide sequence: TGTGCCAGCAGTGGGGGGACAGGAGGCGTCCAAGTACGAAACACCATATATTTT. It translates to CASSGGTGGVQVRNTIYF.